A selection of T cell receptor beta chains follows, all from one sample in a study of radiotherapy plus CTLA-4 blockade in lung cancer. The data were produced by immunoSEQ multiplex PCR, yet TCRdb's version contains in-frame clones alone and is incomplete. The sample shows about 84,000 clones, about two thirds of them seen only once. Sequenced material: peripheral blood, taken from a patient treated with radiotherapy plus ipilimumab. The receptors come from a human donor with non-small cell lung cancer that progressed on radiotherapy plus ipilimumab. CDR3s include the opening cysteine and the closing phenylalanine or tryptophan. The D gene is left open where the match is weak. A row's size may be missing; if present it is once, few, many or a size class.

clone_size j_call v_call d_call cdr3_aa cdr3_nt
- TRBJ2-3 TRBV27 - CATRRGRLGDTQYF TGTGCTACACGGAGGGGGCGGTTGGGAGATACGCAGTATTTT
few TRBJ1-2 TRBV7-2 TRBD1 CASSGRVRDRRTPIYGYTF TGTGCCAGCAGCGGAAGGGTTCGGGACAGGAGGACCCCTATCTATGGCTACACCTTC
- TRBJ1-1 TRBV11-2 - CASSLDTNTEAFF TGTGCCAGCAGCTTAGACACAAACACTGAAGCTTTCTTT
- TRBJ2-3 TRBV10-3 TRBD2 CAISESISSGVSTDTQYF TGTGCCATCAGTGAGTCGATAAGTAGCGGGGTGAGCACAGATACGCAGTATTTT
- TRBJ1-1 TRBV7-8 - CASSFRRVIAEAFF TGTGCCAGCAGCTTCCGCCGGGTCATCGCTGAAGCTTTCTTT
- TRBJ1-5 TRBV6-1 - CASSVGGSNQPQHF TGTGCCAGCAGCGTCGGAGGGAGCAATCAGCCCCAGCATTTT
few TRBJ2-2 TRBV28 TRBD2 CASSLFGGAQGDTGELFF TGTGCCAGCAGTCTATTCGGGGGGGCGCAGGGCGACACCGGGGAGCTGTTTTTT
- TRBJ1-2 TRBV9 - CASSVSGQGVEGYTF TGTGCCAGCAGCGTATCTGGCCAGGGCGTGGAAGGCTACACCTTC
few TRBJ2-3 TRBV11-2 TRBD1 CASSLDSPGQGTDTQYF TGTGCCAGCAGCTTAGATTCTCCTGGACAGGGCACAGATACGCAGTATTTT
- TRBJ2-2 TRBV9 - CASSVGRGGELFF TGTGCCAGCAGCGTAGGTCGAGGGGGGGAGCTGTTTTTT
- TRBJ2-3 TRBV7-9 - CASSLDGGLAQYF TGTGCCAGCAGCTTAGATGGGGGCTTAGCGCAGTATTTT
- TRBJ2-5 TRBV9 TRBD2 CASSEAGGPETQYF TGTGCCAGCTCCGAGGCGGGAGGGCCGGAGACCCAGTACTTC
- TRBJ2-1 TRBV27 - CASSRQKRGWGYNEQFF TGTGCCAGCAGCCGACAAAAAAGAGGTTGGGGATACAATGAGCAGTTCTTC
- TRBJ2-3 TRBV6-5 - CASSYGLQSTDTQYF TGTGCCAGCAGTTATGGGTTACAAAGCACAGATACGCAGTATTTT
- TRBJ2-2 TRBV5-4 TRBD2 CASRILAGGITGELFF TGTGCCAGCAGGATACTAGCGGGAGGGATCACCGGGGAGCTGTTTTTT
- TRBJ1-1 TRBV5-6 - CASSLGAPREGTEAFF TGTGCCAGCAGCCTTGGAGCGCCTCGCGAGGGCACTGAAGCTTTCTTT
- TRBJ1-5 TRBV28 - CASSSLQGLGNQPQHF TGTGCCAGCAGTTCACTACAGGGTTTGGGCAATCAGCCCCAGCATTTT
- TRBJ2-3 TRBV5-4 TRBD2 CASSLAGATDTQYF TGTGCCAGCAGCTTAGCGGGGGCCACAGATACGCAGTATTTT
- TRBJ1-5 TRBV5-6 TRBD1 CASSSGSGQGAYGQPQHF TGTGCCAGCAGCTCTGGTTCGGGACAGGGGGCTTATGGTCAGCCCCAGCATTTT
- TRBJ2-3 TRBV29-1 - CSVEGGRGKTDTQYF TGCAGCGTTGAAGGGGGGAGGGGGAAGACAGATACGCAGTATTTT
- TRBJ1-1 TRBV9 - CASSVGGLLDFEAFF TGTGCCAGCAGCGTAGGCGGGCTGCTCGATTTTGAAGCTTTCTTT
few TRBJ1-5 TRBV15 - CATSRAGVSQPQHF TGTGCCACCAGCAGAGCAGGGGTTAGTCAGCCCCAGCATTTT
- TRBJ2-7 TRBV5-1 - CASSLGDLYEQYF TGCGCCAGCAGCTTGGGTGACCTCTACGAGCAGTACTTC
few TRBJ2-1 TRBV10-1 - CASSEGTQSYNEQFF TGCGCCAGCAGTGAAGGGACCCAATCCTACAATGAGCAGTTCTTC
few TRBJ1-3 TRBV19 - CASSPLDFGNTIYF TGTGCCAGTAGTCCCCTGGATTTTGGAAACACCATATATTTT
- TRBJ2-1 TRBV5-1 - CASSSPTEPSYNEQFF TGCGCCAGCAGCTCCCCGACGGAGCCTTCCTACAATGAGCAGTTCTTC
- TRBJ2-1 TRBV14 - CASRQGQGDEQFF TGTGCCAGCAGGCAGGGGCAAGGGGATGAGCAGTTCTTC
- TRBJ2-7 TRBV18 - CASSPQAQGWGHEQYF TGTGCCAGCTCTCCTCAGGCACAGGGCTGGGGCCACGAGCAGTACTTC
- TRBJ2-1 TRBV7-8 TRBD2 CASSRGAGGYNEQFF TGTGCCAGCAGCCGGGGGGCGGGAGGGTACAATGAGCAGTTCTTC
- TRBJ1-5 TRBV28 - CASSLLTDSNSNQPQHF TGTGCCAGCAGTTTATTAACGGACAGCAATAGCAATCAGCCCCAGCATTTT
once TRBJ2-3 TRBV5-1 TRBD2 CASSPRASGATDTQYF TGCGCCAGCAGCCCGAGGGCTAGCGGGGCGACAGATACGCAGTATTTT
once TRBJ2-1 TRBV19 TRBD1 CASSRDRGALNEQFF TGTGCCAGTAGCCGCGACAGGGGCGCCCTGAATGAGCAGTTCTTC
- TRBJ2-1 TRBV5-5 - CASSLVGIESSYNEQFF TGTGCCAGCAGCTTGGTTGGCATCGAAAGCTCCTACAATGAGCAGTTCTTC
- TRBJ2-5 TRBV27 - CASSFGSQETQYF TGTGCCAGCAGTTTTGGGTCACAAGAGACCCAGTACTTC
- TRBJ2-1 TRBV11-3 TRBD2 CASSSPGLGVDEQFF TGTGCCAGCAGCTCCCCGGGACTAGGGGTTGATGAGCAGTTCTTC
- TRBJ2-7 TRBV4-3 - CASSRSVTGNSYEQYF TGCGCCAGCAGCCGCTCCGTTACAGGGAACTCCTACGAGCAGTACTTC
- TRBJ1-6 TRBV9 TRBD1 CASSVEGTARSPLHF TGTGCCAGCAGCGTAGAAGGGACAGCCCGATCACCCCTCCACTTT
- TRBJ1-5 TRBV27 - CASSRQNPNQPQHF TGTGCCAGCAGCCGACAGAATCCCAATCAGCCCCAGCATTTT
- TRBJ1-2 TRBV28 - CANSLGLRGSYGYTF TGTGCCAACAGTCTGGGACTTCGGGGGAGCTATGGCTACACCTTC
- TRBJ2-3 TRBV11-2 - CASSLDVGARSTQYF TGTGCCAGCAGCTTAGATGTGGGGGCGAGGAGTACGCAGTATTTT
- TRBJ1-5 TRBV7-9 TRBD1 CASSPTGHSNQPQHF TGTGCCAGCAGCCCGACAGGGCATAGCAATCAGCCCCAGCATTTT